This TCR beta chain appears in the sequencing data of a study of blood T cell repertoires in COVID-19. On the study more broadly: PBMCs, B-cell-depleted T cells, or T cells provided the cDNA or gDNA that made up the material.

The sample holds one count of this clone. The repertoire was sequenced with immunoSEQ multiplex PCR; TCRdb's copy has only in-frame clones and lacks some. The top ten clones hold roughly 13% of a sample with tens of thousands of clones, about 87% of them seen once. This CDR3 comprises 16 residues. The germline CDR1 and CDR2 sequences are MNHNY and SVGAGI (reference sequence). V was pared by 0 bases and J by 0 bases, with 5 bases of the junction left unmatched. The TCR was taken from a man older than 75 with acute or convalescent COVID-19. The genes are TRBV6-6 and TRBJ2-7, with TRBD2 identical over 7 bases. Sequenced material: peripheral blood. The CDR3 loop reads CASSYSRQRGSYEQYF. The CDR3, as DNA: TGTGCCAGCAGTTACTCTCGACAGCGGGGCTCCTACGAGCAGTACTTC.